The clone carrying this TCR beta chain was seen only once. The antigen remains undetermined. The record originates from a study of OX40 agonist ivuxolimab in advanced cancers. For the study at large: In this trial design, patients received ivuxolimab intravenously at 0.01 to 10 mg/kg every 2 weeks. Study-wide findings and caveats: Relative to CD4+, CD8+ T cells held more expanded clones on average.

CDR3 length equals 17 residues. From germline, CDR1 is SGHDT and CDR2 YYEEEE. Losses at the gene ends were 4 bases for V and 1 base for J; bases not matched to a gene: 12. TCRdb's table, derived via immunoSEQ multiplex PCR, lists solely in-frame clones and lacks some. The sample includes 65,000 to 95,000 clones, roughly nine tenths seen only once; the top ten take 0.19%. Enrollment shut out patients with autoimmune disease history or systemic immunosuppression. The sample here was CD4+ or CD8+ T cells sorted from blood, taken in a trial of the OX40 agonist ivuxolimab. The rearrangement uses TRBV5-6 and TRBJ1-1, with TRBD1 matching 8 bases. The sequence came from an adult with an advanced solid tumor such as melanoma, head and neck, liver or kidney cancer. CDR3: CASSPLGQGGANTEAFF. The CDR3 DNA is TGTGCCAGCAGCCCTCTAGGACAGGGTGGTGCGAACACTGAAGCTTTCTTT.